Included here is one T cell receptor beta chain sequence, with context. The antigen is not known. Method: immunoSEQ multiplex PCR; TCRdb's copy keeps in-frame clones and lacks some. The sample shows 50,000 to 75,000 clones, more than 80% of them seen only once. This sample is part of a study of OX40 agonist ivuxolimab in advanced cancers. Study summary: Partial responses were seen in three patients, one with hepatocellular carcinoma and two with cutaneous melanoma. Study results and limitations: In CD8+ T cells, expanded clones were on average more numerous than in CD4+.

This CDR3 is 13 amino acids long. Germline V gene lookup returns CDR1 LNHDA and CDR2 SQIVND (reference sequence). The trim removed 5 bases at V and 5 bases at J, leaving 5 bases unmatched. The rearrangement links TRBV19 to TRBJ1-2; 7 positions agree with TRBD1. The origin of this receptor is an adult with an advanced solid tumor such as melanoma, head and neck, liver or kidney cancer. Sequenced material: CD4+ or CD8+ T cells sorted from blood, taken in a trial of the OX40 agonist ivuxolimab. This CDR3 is CASSDRALYGYTF. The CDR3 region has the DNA TGTGCCAGTAGTGACAGGGCACTTTATGGCTACACCTTC.